This paragraph reports one T cell receptor (beta chain). The antigen is not known. The record originates from a study of cytotoxic CD8 clonotypes in ibrutinib-treated CLL. Overall study context: Researchers reported about a dozen relapsed/refractory and some 14 treatment-naive patients, 17 to 18 of them IGHV unmutated. Partial response occurred in approximately 24 patients and complete response in 2; at median about 6 years, approximately 15 remained remitted and some 12 progressed. Study-wide points: Clonality measured at baseline exceeded age-matched healthy donors, tracking circulating CD8+ T-cell counts. Clonality increased with ibrutinib response but returned toward baseline at progression.

The germline gives CDR1 SNHLY, CDR2 FYNNEI. Trimming stripped 1 base from V and 8 bases from J, with 6 bases between. CDR3 length: 13 amino acids. The table came from immunoSEQ multiplex PCR; TCRdb's copy has only in-frame clones and leaves some out. The repertoire holds about 56,000 clones, 55% to 70% seen once, with just over 20% in the top ten. The rearrangement joins TRBV2 to TRBJ1-6, with unresolved D. The TCR was taken from a human donor with chronic lymphocytic leukemia. The sequences come from PBMCs, collected after 24 months of ibrutinib treatment. CDR3 in DNA: TGTGCCAGCAGTGAAGGGGTGTATTCACCCCTCCACTTT. This encodes CASSEGVYSPLHF.